Presented here are 17 T cell receptor beta chains from one specimen sequenced in a study of beta chain features in type 1 diabetes. These TCRs' antigens remain unknown. Expressed TCRB transcripts got sequenced, as all isolated RNA was reverse transcribed. The method was immunoSEQ multiplex PCR; TCRdb's version includes in-frame clones alone and lacks a portion of them. Among nearly 350,000 clones, 9.3% were seen once, and the ten largest hold 1%. Study outcomes and limitations: Among patients with Type 1 diabetes, TCRB CDR3s were moderately but significantly shorter in every one of the four CD4+ subsets.

Sequenced input: central memory CD4+ T cells from blood. The receptor source for this set is a man younger than 45 with type 1 diabetes.

This clone has just a few counts. The chain uses TRBV6-5 and TRBJ2-3, with TRBD1 identical over 8 bases. The junction had 4 bases not matched to a gene; V was cut back by 5 bases and J by 0 bases. The CDR3 is 15 residues long. The germline V gene encodes CDR1 MNHEY and CDR2 SVGAGI. CDR3 sequence: CASSGGQGSTDTQYF. DNA for the CDR3: TGTGCCAGCAGTGGAGGACAGGGAAGCACAGATACGCAGTATTTT.

V is TRBV12-5 and J is TRBJ2-1; 10 bases are shared with TRBD2. The CDR3 runs to 17 residues. The germline V gene encodes CDR1 LGHNT and CDR2 FRNRAP. V shed 3 bases, J shed 8 bases, and the junction held 13 bases outside the gene matches. The CDR3 region has the DNA TGTGCTAGTGGTTTCAACCCCCTAGCGGGGGCATCAGATGAGCAGTTCTTC. The encoded protein is CASGFNPLAGASDEQFF.

This clone showed up just a few times. The chain employs TRBV15 and TRBJ1-6; D is unclear. Germline V gene data show CDR1 as LNHNV and CDR2 as YYDKDF (reference sequence). The CDR3 contains 14 residues. V was pared by 1 base and J by 5 bases, with 6 bases between. The CDR3 nucleotides read TGTGCCACCAGCAGAGCTTTTGATAATTCACCCCTCCACTTT. Encoded protein: CATSRAFDNSPLHF.

This clone came up a few times. V is TRBV5-1 and J is TRBJ2-5; 9 nucleotides match TRBD2. Germline V lookup: CDR1 SGHRS, CDR2 YFSETQ. The CDR3 is 16 amino acids. Trimming at V came to 6 bases and at J to 4 bases, leaving 13 bases not matched to a gene. The CDR3 DNA sequence: TGCGCCAGCACGCGGCTAGCGGGAATTCAATCAGAGACCCAGTACTTC. This sequence encodes CASTRLAGIQSETQYF.

The rearrangement uses TRBV18 and TRBJ1-1, with 8 bases matching TRBD1. With 4 bases clipped from V and 4 bases from J, the junction kept 5 bases outside the gene matches. Germline CDR1 KGHSH, CDR2 LQKENI. This CDR3 spans 14 amino acids. The CDR3 nucleotides read TGTGCCAGCTCACAAAGGACAGGGCCCACTGAAGCTTTCTTT. Translation: CASSQRTGPTEAFF.

The rearrangement uses TRBV2 and TRBJ1-2; possibly TRBD1 for D (5 bases). The CDR3 contains 10 residues. CDR1 is SNHLY and CDR2 is FYNNEI in the germline V gene. Trimming shortened V by 8 bases and J by 10 bases, and 11 bases separated the two germline ends. CDR3 residues: CASGDSFYTF. In DNA, the CDR3 is TGTGCCAGCGGAGACAGTTTCTACACCTTC.

The V gene is TRBV11-2, the J gene TRBJ1-5; tentative D call: TRBD1 (6 bases). This CDR3 is built from 14 residues. Trimming left V 6 bases short and J 7 bases short, with 16 bases between. Germline loops: CDR1 SGHAT, CDR2 FQNNGV. The CDR3 bases are TGTGCCAGCAGTCTCGAGGGGGGGCGACAGCCCCAGCATTTT. Encoded protein: CASSLEGGRQPQHF. Looking up the rest from reference TRBV11-2 and TRBJ1-5 gives the full variable domain: EAGVAQSPRYKIIEKRQSVAFWCNPISGHATLYWYQQILGQGPKLLIQFQNNGVVDDSQLPKDRFSAERLKGVDSTLKIQPAKLEDSAVYLCASSLEGGRQPQHFGDGTRLSIL.

There are a few counts of this clone. The chain employs TRBV30 and TRBJ1-1; D remains unclear. This CDR3 is 11 amino acids long. V was clipped by 0 bases and J by 8 bases, with 7 bases between them. Germline CDR1 is GTSNPN and CDR2 is SVGIG (reference sequence). Written as DNA, the CDR3 is TGTGCCTGGAGTGTACTAGTGGAAGCTTTCTTT. Protein product: CAWSVLVEAFF.

V is TRBV28 and J is TRBJ2-6; unclear D gene. From germline, CDR1 is MDHEN and CDR2 SYDVKM. The ends were cut back, 1 base at V and 1 base at J, with 5 bases in the middle. This CDR3 region has 15 residues. The CDR3, as DNA: TGTGCCAGCAGTTTATCGCATTCTGGGGCCAACGTCCTGACTTTC. Its translation: CASSLSHSGANVLTF.

Only a few counts were recorded for this clone. This chain joins TRBV5-1 and TRBJ2-4, with TRBD1 matching over 9 bases. The CDR3 runs 15 residues. Germline loops: CDR1 SGHRS, CDR2 YFSETQ. The V segment lost 3 bases and the J segment 9 bases; nucleotides outside the gene matches: 10. The CDR3 reads CASSSRPGQGSIQYF. The DNA of the CDR3 is TGCGCCAGCAGCTCGCGTCCCGGACAGGGGTCCATTCAGTACTTC.

The sample holds a few counts of this clone. This chain uses TRBV5-6 with TRBJ2-3, with 7 bases aligning to TRBD1. Trimming at V came to 3 bases and at J to 4 bases, leaving 5 bases not matched to a gene. CDR1 and CDR2 (germline): SGHDT, YYEEEE. This CDR3 comprises 14 residues. The CDR3 spells CASSYGDSPDTQYF. CDR3 sequence (DNA): TGTGCCAGCAGCTATGGGGACAGTCCAGATACGCAGTATTTT. The full variable domain, completed using reference TRBV5-6 and TRBJ2-3, is DAGVTQSPTHLIKTRGQQVTLRCSPKSGHDTVSWYQQALGQGPQFIFQYYEEEERQRGNFPDRFSGHQFPNYSSELNVNALLLGDSALYLCASSYGDSPDTQYFGPGTRLTVL.

V usage is TRBV5-1 and J usage is TRBJ2-7, with D tentatively TRBD1 or TRBD2 (6 bases each). Germline-derived CDR1 and CDR2 are SGHRS and YFSETQ. Trimming cost V 4 bases and J 0 bases, with 14 bases left between them. CDR3 size: 15 residues. Written as DNA, the CDR3 is TGCGCCAGCAGCCCCGAGGGGGACTTCTCCTACGAGCAGTACTTC. Its protein product is CASSPEGDFSYEQYF.

This chain links TRBV20-1 with TRBJ1-2, with unresolved D. CDR3 length equals 10 residues. V lost 3 bases, J lost 10 bases, and 9 bases lay in between. Per germline, CDR1 DFQATT and CDR2 SNEGSKA (reference sequence). The DNA for the CDR3 is TGCAGTGCTAGCCATGGGTCCTACACCTTC. This gives the protein CSASHGSYTF.

The genes are TRBV5-1 and TRBJ1-2, with no clear D. Trimming stripped 0 bases from V and 0 bases from J, with 9 bases between. Germline V CDR1 and CDR2: SGHRS, YFSETQ. The CDR3 sequence is 15 residues long. CDR3 in DNA: TGCGCCAGCAGCTTGGAGAGGCCCTCTAACTATGGCTACACCTTC. As protein: CASSLERPSNYGYTF.

The rearrangement joins TRBV6-6 to TRBJ1-6, with a tentative D call TRBD1 (5 bases). The CDR3 sequence is 15 residues long. Per germline, CDR1 MNHNY and CDR2 SVGAGI (reference sequence). The germline V and J ends were trimmed by 5 bases and 3 bases, with 11 bases remaining between them. The CDR3 nucleotides are TGTGCCAGCAGTGCTAGACAGCACTATAATTCACCCCTCCACTTT. Amino acid sequence: CASSARQHYNSPLHF.

This clone appeared a few times. This rearrangement joins TRBV27 to TRBJ2-1, with 15 nucleotides matching TRBD2. Germline V CDR1 and CDR2: MNHEY, SMNVEV (reference sequence). The V segment lost 6 bases and the J segment 10 bases; nucleotides outside the gene matches: 4. The CDR3 totals 14 residues. The CDR3 DNA sequence: TGTGCCAGCAGGAAAGGGACTAGCGGGGGGGAGCAGTTCTTC. Translated, it gives CASRKGTSGGEQFF.

A few counts support this clone. V is TRBV5-4 and J is TRBJ2-2, with TRBD1 matching 10 bases. V lost 0 bases and J lost 4; bases outside the gene matches: 6. Germline loops: CDR1 SGHNT, CDR2 YYREEE (reference sequence). The CDR3 loop spans 17 amino acids. DNA for the CDR3: TGTGCCAGCAGCTTGGTGGGGACAGGGGCCGGCACCGGGGAGCTGTTTTTT. Encoded protein: CASSLVGTGAGTGELFF.